This passage covers 5 T cell receptor beta chains from one sample sequenced in a study of identical twins. TCRdb independently ran MiXCR on the 5' RACE reads; one entry per CDR3 protein. The sample comprises about 720,000 distinct CDR3 sequences, 15% to 20% of which are singletons, and approximately 14% rests with the top ten. This sample was also put to use in a study of T cells expressing NK-cell markers.

The specimen sequenced was PBMCs. The receptor source for this set is a young woman in good health.

This chain links TRBV6-5 with TRBJ2-5; 8 bases are a match to TRBD1. CDR3 length: 15 residues. The V gene end was trimmed by 3 bases and the J gene end by 2 bases; junction bases not matched to a gene: 5. CDR1 is MNHEY, CDR2 SVGAGI, per germline. Here the CDR3 reads CASSYTTGGQETQYF. The DNA for the CDR3 is TGTGCCAGCAGTTATACCACAGGGGGTCAAGAGACCCAGTACTTC.

This clonotype showed up just a few times. The rearrangement uses TRBV19 and TRBJ2-1; D gene unclear. Looked up from germline, CDR1 is LNHDA and CDR2 is SQIVND (reference sequence). Trimming removed 7 bases from V and 4 bases from J, with 14 bases in between. This CDR3 region has 14 residues. This chain's CDR3 is CASIADPTYNEQFF. The CDR3 nucleotides read TGTGCCAGTATTGCGGACCCAACTTACAATGAGCAGTTCTTC.

This clonotype has only a few counts. The rearrangement links TRBV12-3 or TRBV12-4 to TRBJ2-1, with 10 positions matching TRBD2. The CDR3 contains 14 residues. Losses at the gene ends were 5 bases for V and 8 bases for J; bases not matched to a gene: 6. The CDR3 DNA reads as TGTGCCAGCAGTAGAGCGGGAGGGCTCGATGAGCAGTTCTTC. This codes for CASSRAGGLDEQFF.

The chain has TRBV5-1 and TRBJ1-2, with D perhaps TRBD1 (5 bases). The CDR3 has 15 residues. Germline values: CDR1 SGHRS, CDR2 YFSETQ. Trimming stripped 4 bases from V and 1 base from J, with 14 bases between. The CDR3 DNA is TGCGCCAGCAGCACAGAGTTGGGGGTTAACTATGGCTACACCTTC. Protein: CASSTELGVNYGYTF. Full variable domain (missing parts from reference TRBV5-1 and TRBJ1-2): KAGVTQTPRYLIKTRGQQVTLSCSPISGHRSVSWYQQTPGQGLQFLFEYFSETQRNKGNFPGRFSGRQFSNSRSEMNVSTLELGDSALYLCASSTELGVNYGYTFGSGTRLTVV.

In this sample, this clonotype turned up a few times. This rearrangement joins TRBV7-3 to TRBJ2-3; 9 bases match TRBD2. This CDR3 spans 16 amino acids. Germline CDR1 and CDR2: SGHTA and FQGTGA. Losses at the gene ends were 4 bases for V and 2 bases for J; bases not matched to a gene: 7. The chain's CDR3 is CASSSLAGAHTDTQYF. CDR3 DNA sequence: TGTGCCAGCAGCTCATTAGCGGGGGCCCACACAGATACGCAGTATTTT.